This T cell receptor beta chain originates from a study of PD-1 blockade in classical Hodgkin lymphoma. V gave up 2 bases and J gave up 1 base, with 11 bases separating them. The CDR3 runs 15 residues. CDR1 is KGHSY and CDR2 is FQNENV in the germline V gene. The data were produced by immunoSEQ multiplex PCR, yet TCRdb's version contains in-frame clones alone and is incomplete. The table lists roughly 100,000 clones, 90% to 95% of them singletons. The time point here: cycle 4 day 1 (C4D1), after 5 to 7 weeks of nivolumab. Autologous stem cell transplantation was followed by relapse in every patient, and brentuximab vedotin exposure varied.

The rearrangement joins TRBV16 to TRBJ1-1; no reliable D call. This receptor was taken from a human donor with classical Hodgkin lymphoma. Sequencing was performed on peripheral blood mononuclear cells (PBMCs), taken before the fourth cycle of nivolumab. This chain's CDR3 is CASSQILHQNTEAFF. The CDR3 nucleotides read TGTGCCAGCAGCCAAATCCTTCACCAGAACACTGAAGCTTTCTTT.